Each of the 24 T cell receptor beta chains below was sequenced from the same sample in a study of blood T cell repertoires in COVID-19. TCRdb's table, derived via immunoSEQ multiplex PCR, lists solely in-frame clones and lacks some. This table has about 52,000 clones, 70% to 85% appearing once. Sequences were obtained from peripheral blood. The source is an elderly man with COVID-19, enrolled during active disease.

V gene TRBV2 combines with J gene TRBJ1-3; D is possibly TRBD1 (5 bases). Between the trimmed V and J ends, which lost 5 bases and 0 bases, there was a span of 14 bases. This CDR3 region has 16 residues. The germline V gene has CDR1 SNHLY and CDR2 FYNNEI. CDR3 bases: TGTGCCAGCAGTAATCAGGGCCCGAGCTCTGGAAACACCATATATTTT. This codes for CASSNQGPSSGNTIYF.

This clone was observed a handful of times. The rearrangement links TRBV5-1 to TRBJ2-5; 8 bases are a match to TRBD1. V was pared by 4 bases and J by 4 bases, with 6 bases of the junction left unmatched. This CDR3 has 14 amino acids. CDR1 is SGHRS and CDR2 is YFSETQ in the germline V gene. The CDR3 nucleotides read TGCGCCAGCAGCCGGCAGGGGGCAGGAGAGACCCAGTACTTC. Translated, it gives CASSRQGAGETQYF.

In this sample, this clone turned up a few times. The V gene is TRBV4-1, the J gene TRBJ1-1, with a tentative D call TRBD1 (5 bases). Germline CDR1 MGHRA, CDR2 YSYEKL. Trimming removed 4 bases at V and 2 bases at J, with 23 bases between. CDR3 length: 18 amino acids. CDR3 sequence (DNA): TGCGCCAGCAGCCGAACTCTGGGTTCTCAGGGTCTAAACACTGAAGCTTTCTTT. This sequence encodes CASSRTLGSQGLNTEAFF.

The V call is TRBV14, the J call TRBJ1-6; tentatively, D is TRBD1 (6 bases). Germline CDR1 SGHDN, CDR2 FVKESK. The CDR3 contains 16 residues. V was cut by 4 bases and J by 9 bases, with 19 bases left in between. CDR3 sequence (DNA): TGTGCCAGCAGCCCGCGGGAGGGGGTACTTATTTCACCCCTCCACTTT. Translated, it gives CASSPREGVLISPLHF.

The V gene is TRBV18, the J gene TRBJ2-7, with 7 bases identical to TRBD1. The CDR3 consists of 13 residues. Germline CDR1 KGHSH, CDR2 LQKENI. The V segment lost 1 base and the J segment 4 bases; nucleotides outside the gene matches: 1. This chain's CDR3 is CASSPLGQYEQYF. DNA of the CDR3: TGTGCCAGCTCACCACTGGGACAGTACGAGCAGTACTTC.

The rearrangement joins TRBV9 to TRBJ1-2; possibly TRBD1 for D (5 bases). There are 12 residues in the CDR3. Germline lookup yields CDR1 SGDLS and CDR2 YYNGEE. Trimming stripped 3 bases from V and 8 bases from J, with 11 bases between. The CDR3 sequence is CASSALRGGYTF. The CDR3 DNA reads as TGTGCCAGCAGCGCCCTCCGGGGGGGCTACACCTTC.

CDR3 residues: CASSFVGVETQYF. The CDR3, as DNA: TGTGCCAGCAGTTTCGTAGGAGTCGAGACCCAGTACTTC. The chain couples TRBV12-3 or TRBV12-4 to TRBJ2-5; no clear D. The germline V and J ends were trimmed by 3 bases and 5 bases, with 10 bases remaining between them. There are 13 residues in the CDR3.

This CDR3 reads CASSATDGGEQYV. The CDR3 DNA reads TGTGCCAGCAGTGCGACCGACGGGGGCGAGCAGTACGTC. This sequence joins TRBV2 and TRBJ2-7, with D possibly being TRBD2 (6 bases). Germline V gene data show CDR1 as SNHLY and CDR2 as FYNNEI. Trimming took 4 bases from V and 6 from J, leaving 13 bases between them. CDR3 length: 13 amino acids.

The chain uses TRBV10-3 and TRBJ1-5; D remains ambiguous. V lost 3 bases and J lost 7, with 13 bases in between. This CDR3 comprises 14 residues. Germline CDR1 is ENHRY and CDR2 is SYGVKD. The DNA for the CDR3 is TGTGCCATCAGTGAAACCGACCGGGGACAGCCCCAGCATTTT. This translates into CAISETDRGQPQHF.

The chain recombines TRBV28 with TRBJ2-3, with D possibly being TRBD2 (5 bases). V dropped 4 bases and J dropped 6 bases, with 5 bases sitting between them. The CDR3 consists of 11 residues. Germline lookup yields CDR1 MDHEN and CDR2 SYDVKM. In DNA form, the CDR3 reads TGTGCCAGCAGTTCGGGGGATACGCAGTATTTT. Amino acid sequence: CASSSGDTQYF.

This chain uses TRBV6-2 or TRBV6-3 with TRBJ2-1; 9 bases are a match to TRBD2. The CDR3 is made up of 15 amino acids. Looked up from germline, CDR1 is MNHEY and CDR2 is SVGEGT. V trimming: 4 bases; J trimming: 8 bases; junction bases outside the gene matches: 9. Here the CDR3 reads CASSSLSGSVDEQFF. The CDR3 nucleotides read TGTGCCAGCAGTTCTCTTAGCGGGAGTGTTGATGAGCAGTTCTTC.

This chain links TRBV4-1 with TRBJ2-2, with 8 nucleotides matching TRBD2. V trimming: 4 bases; J trimming: 1 base; junction bases outside the gene matches: 8. The germline V gene has CDR1 MGHRA and CDR2 YSYEKL. The CDR3 runs 17 residues. The CDR3 DNA sequence: TGCGCCAGCAGCCTCCTCGGGACTAGGCGGAACACCGGGGAGCTGTTTTTT. Its translation: CASSLLGTRRNTGELFF.

This sequence joins TRBV11-2 and TRBJ2-1, with 15 nucleotides matching TRBD2. The CDR3 spans 16 residues. The germline V gene has CDR1 SGHAT and CDR2 FQNNGV. The trim removed 7 bases at V and 7 bases at J, leaving 8 bases unmatched. CDR3 region: CASTSGLAGGQNEQFF. The CDR3 DNA reads as TGTGCCAGCACCTCGGGACTAGCGGGAGGTCAGAATGAGCAGTTCTTC.

The J gene is TRBJ1-2, the V gene TRBV28; D possibly corresponds to TRBD1 (6 bases). This CDR3 spans 16 amino acids. Germline CDR1 is MDHEN and CDR2 is SYDVKM. V was cut by 6 bases and J by 4 bases, with 21 bases left in between. In DNA, the CDR3 is TGTGCCAGCAGGCCGGGCGGGGGGGCGGTTGTCTATGGCTACACCTTC. This sequence encodes CASRPGGGAVVYGYTF.

The chain carries TRBV4-3 and TRBJ1-1, with D possibly matching TRBD1 (6 bases). This CDR3 spans 15 amino acids. Trimming shortened V by 0 bases and J by 1 base, and 9 bases separated the two germline ends. The germline V gene has CDR1 LGHNA and CDR2 YSLEER. CDR3 DNA: TGCGCCAGCAGCCAAGATAGCAGGGGGAACACTGAAGCTTTCTTT. Amino acid sequence: CASSQDSRGNTEAFF.

A few counts support this clone. The chain combines TRBV10-3 with TRBJ1-1; 9 bases are shared with TRBD1. The germline gives CDR1 ENHRY, CDR2 SYGVKD. Losses at the gene ends were 4 bases for V and 8 bases for J; bases not matched to a gene: 8. The CDR3 extends over 14 amino acids. CDR3 residues: CAISGDRDGGEAFF. The CDR3 nucleotides read TGTGCCATCAGTGGGGACAGGGACGGCGGCGAAGCTTTCTTT.

The V gene is TRBV7-9, the J gene TRBJ2-3; 7 bases are shared with TRBD1. The CDR3 length is 15 residues. V lost 1 base to trimming and J lost 1 base; unmatched junction nucleotides: 2. Germline V CDR1 and CDR2: SEHNR, FQNEAQ (reference sequence). The CDR3 bases are TGTGCCAGCAGCTTAGACGGGACAGGCACAGATACGCAGTATTTT. It codes for CASSLDGTGTDTQYF.

This chain uses TRBV27 with TRBJ2-1; 8 nucleotides line up with TRBD1. The germline CDR1 and CDR2 sequences are MNHEY and SMNVEV (reference sequence). J was trimmed by 8 bases and V by 5 bases; bases with no gene match: 14. There are 16 residues in the CDR3. CDR3: CASSPIMAGGFHEQFF. CDR3 coding DNA: TGTGCCAGCAGTCCGATCATGGCAGGGGGCTTCCATGAGCAGTTCTTC.

V gene TRBV11-3 combines with J gene TRBJ2-1; maybe TRBD2 (5 bases). The CDR3 spans 14 residues. V lost 1 base and J lost 1, with 5 bases in between. Germline CDR1 reads SGHNT; CDR2 reads YENEEA. CDR3 sequence: CASSLAGSYNEQFF. As DNA, the CDR3 is TGTGCCAGCAGCTTAGCGGGGTCCTACAATGAGCAGTTCTTC.

The rearrangement links TRBV6-2 or TRBV6-3 to TRBJ2-5, with 9 bases lining up with TRBD1. V dropped 3 bases and J dropped 0; count of bases not matched to a gene: 5. Germline loops: CDR1 MNHEY, CDR2 SVGEGT. This CDR3 is built from 16 residues. The CDR3 sequence: CASSYETGGYQETQYF. CDR3 nucleotide sequence: TGTGCCAGCAGTTATGAGACAGGGGGTTACCAAGAGACCCAGTACTTC.

The chain recombines TRBV15 with TRBJ2-1; D perhaps matches TRBD1 (6 bases). Germline CDR1 reads LNHNV; CDR2 reads YYDKDF (reference sequence). The CDR3 extends over 14 amino acids. Trimming cost V 8 bases and J 8 bases, with 19 bases left between them. CDR3: CATRAQGSVYEQFF. In nucleotides, the CDR3 is TGTGCCACCCGGGCCCAGGGGTCAGTGTATGAGCAGTTCTTC.

The V gene is TRBV6-5, the J gene TRBJ2-1, with TRBD2 identical over 11 bases. The junction had 7 bases not matched to a gene; V was cut back by 3 bases and J by 9 bases. CDR3 length equals 15 residues. Germline V gives CDR1 MNHEY, CDR2 SVGAGI. CDR3 residues: CASSYGLAGGGEQFF. DNA for the CDR3: TGTGCCAGCAGTTATGGGCTAGCGGGAGGAGGTGAGCAGTTCTTC.

This chain uses TRBV3-1 (or the pseudogene TRBV3-2) with TRBJ1-4; TRBD1 is a possible D gene (5 bases). Trimming took off 2 bases at V and 8 bases at J, with 12 bases between the two ends. Per the germline V gene, CDR1 is LGHDT and CDR2 is YNNKEL (reference sequence). The CDR3 has 14 residues. The CDR3 spells CASSQPGMGEKLFF. The DNA for the CDR3 is TGTGCCAGCAGCCAACCAGGGATGGGAGAAAAACTGTTTTTT.

The chain combines TRBV27 with TRBJ2-5, with 10 bases fitting TRBD2. The V gene's germline CDR1 is MNHEY and CDR2 SMNVEV (reference sequence). The V segment lost 7 bases and the J segment 4 bases; nucleotides outside the gene matches: 18. The CDR3 extends over 18 amino acids. CDR3 sequence (DNA): TGTGCCAGCACTGGGACTAGCGACCGCCGGGGGGTTAGAGAGACCCAGTACTTC. Translated: CASTGTSDRRGVRETQYF.